This is a list of T cell receptor beta chains from one sample in a study of T cell changes during pregnancy in multiple sclerosis. Data came from immunoSEQ multiplex PCR; TCRdb stores just in-frame clones and leaves some out. The profile shows fewer than 85,000 clones, about 94% of them singletons. The specimen comprised peripheral blood, sampled in the third trimester of pregnancy. Receptor source: a female donor with multiple sclerosis, enrolled in a pregnancy study. Each CDR3 is given with its conserved first and last residue. D genes are given only for firm matches. Not all rows give a size; the values are once, few, many and, for expanded clones, a class.

J gene | D gene | clone size | V gene | CDR3 protein | CDR3 DNA
TRBJ1-5 | . | . | TRBV7-8 | CASSMDRYSNQPQHF | TGTGCCAGCAGCATGGACAGATATAGCAATCAGCCCCAGCATTTT
TRBJ1-1 | . | . | TRBV6-6 | CASGTPGGRYTEAFF | TGTGCCAGCGGGACACCGGGCGGAAGATACACTGAAGCTTTCTTT
TRBJ2-5 | TRBD1 | . | TRBV5-1 | CASSLGTGKETQYF | TGCGCCAGCAGCTTGGGGACAGGGAAAGAGACCCAGTACTTC
TRBJ2-5 | . | . | TRBV27 | CASRPSPGALQETQYF | TGTGCCAGCAGACCTTCGCCGGGTGCTCTCCAAGAGACCCAGTACTTC
TRBJ2-5 | . | . | TRBV15 | CATSKGGAEQRITQYF | TGTGCCACCAGCAAGGGCGGGGCAGAACAGAGAATTACCCAGTACTTC
TRBJ2-7 | TRBD2 | . | TRBV7-3 | CASSLDLAGDYEQYF | TGTGCCAGCAGCTTAGATCTAGCGGGGGACTACGAGCAGTACTTC
TRBJ2-3 | . | once | TRBV21-1 | CASTLCADTQYF | TGTGCCAGCACCCTATGTGCAGATACGCAGTATTTT
TRBJ2-7 | TRBD1 | . | TRBV5-1 | CASSVDRAGEQYF | TGCGCCAGCAGCGTGGACAGGGCGGGCGAGCAGTACTTC
TRBJ2-1 | . | . | TRBV7-9 | CASSLGLSYNEQFF | TGTGCCAGCAGCTTGGGACTCTCCTACAATGAGCAGTTCTTC
TRBJ1-2 | . | once | TRBV5-8 | CASSGGAINYGYTF | TGTGCCAGCAGCGGAGGGGCGATAAACTATGGCTACACCTTC
TRBJ1-1 | . | . | TRBV6-5 | CASSYSAVNTEAFF | TGTGCCAGCAGTTACTCGGCGGTGAACACTGAAGCTTTCTTT
TRBJ2-2 | . | . | TRBV6-5 | CASSYAVGRELFF | TGTGCCAGCAGTTACGCTGTGGGGCGGGAGCTGTTTTTT
TRBJ2-2 | . | . | TRBV6-6 | CASSYGGSGELFF | TGTGCCAGCAGTTACGGAGGGTCCGGGGAGCTGTTTTTT
TRBJ2-3 | TRBD2 | . | TRBV9 | CASSVAAGDRTDTQYF | TGTGCCAGCAGCGTAGCAGCGGGGGACCGCACAGATACGCAGTATTTT
TRBJ1-5 | . | . | TRBV19 | CASSFAGYSNQPQHF | TGTGCCAGTAGTTTCGCAGGGTATAGCAATCAGCCCCAGCATTTT
TRBJ2-7 | . | . | TRBV6-1 | CASSESPGGLEQYF | TGTGCCAGCAGTGAGAGCCCTGGCGGACTCGAGCAGTACTTC
TRBJ1-1 | TRBD1 | . | TRBV11-2 | CASSLVGGWDRGGTEAFF | TGTGCCAGCAGCCTCGTGGGTGGGTGGGACAGGGGCGGCACTGAAGCTTTCTTT
TRBJ2-7 | TRBD2 | . | TRBV27 | CASSLIAGDYEQYF | TGTGCCAGCAGTTTAATAGCGGGGGACTACGAGCAGTACTTC
TRBJ2-7 | . | . | TRBV7-9 | CASSSRGSEQYF | TGTGCCAGCAGCTCGCGTGGGAGCGAGCAGTACTTC
TRBJ2-7 | . | once | TRBV6-6 | CASSYGADYEQYF | TGTGCCAGCAGTTACGGGGCAGACTACGAGCAGTACTTC
TRBJ2-3 | TRBD2 | . | TRBV4-2 | CASSQDWSASGGVADTQYF | TGTGCCAGCAGCCAAGATTGGTCTGCTAGCGGGGGGGTGGCAGATACGCAGTATTTT
TRBJ1-5 | TRBD1 | . | TRBV5-8 | CASSLARTGGNQPQHF | TGTGCCAGCAGCTTGGCCCGGACAGGCGGCAATCAGCCCCAGCATTTT
TRBJ2-5 | TRBD2 | once | TRBV9 | CASRTEAGGGETQYF | TGTGCCAGCAGAACCGAAGCGGGCGGGGGTGAGACCCAGTACTTC
TRBJ1-2 | . | . | TRBV29-1 | CSVEGSAVYGYTF | TGCAGCGTTGAGGGGAGTGCAGTCTATGGCTACACCTTC
TRBJ2-1 | . | . | TRBV25-1 | CASSESRGSYNEQFF | TGTGCCAGCAGTGAATCCCGGGGCTCCTACAATGAGCAGTTCTTC
TRBJ1-2 | TRBD1 | . | TRBV11-2 | CASSWGGQGGGYTF | TGTGCCAGCAGCTGGGGGGGACAGGGTGGCGGCTACACCTTC
TRBJ2-6 | . | . | TRBV9 | CASSVVGGTGANVLTF | TGTGCCAGCAGCGTAGTTGGCGGGACTGGGGCCAACGTCCTGACTTTC
TRBJ1-1 | . | . | TRBV5-4 | CASSLGRGIDTEAFF | TGTGCCAGCAGCTTGGGCCGGGGGATCGACACTGAAGCTTTCTTT
TRBJ1-2 | . | . | TRBV7-9 | CASSLVGAAHYGYTF | TGTGCCAGCAGCTTAGTTGGAGCGGCACACTATGGCTACACCTTC
TRBJ2-7 | . | . | TRBV5-1 | CASSLAEGAGEQYF | TGCGCCAGCAGCTTGGCCGAAGGGGCCGGCGAGCAGTACTTC
TRBJ1-5 | . | . | TRBV2 | CASSEVAVDQPQHF | TGTGCCAGCAGTGAGGTGGCAGTCGATCAGCCCCAGCATTTT
TRBJ2-3 | . | . | TRBV13 | CASNAGDTQYF | TGTGCCAGCAATGCCGGAGATACGCAGTATTTT
TRBJ1-1 | . | . | TRBV25-1 | CASTRGGLTEAFF | TGTGCCAGCACTCGGGGGGGGTTGACTGAAGCTTTCTTT
TRBJ1-6 | TRBD1 | . | TRBV7-8 | CASSGRQGRRSPLHF | TGTGCCAGCAGCGGAAGACAGGGGCGGAGGTCACCCCTCCACTTT
TRBJ1-1 | . | . | TRBV13 | CASSLGGARNTEAFF | TGTGCCAGCAGTCTAGGAGGGGCGCGGAACACTGAAGCTTTCTTT
TRBJ1-1 | TRBD1 | . | TRBV2 | CASTGDRYTEAFF | TGTGCCAGCACCGGGGACAGATACACTGAAGCTTTCTTT
TRBJ1-4 | . | . | TRBV6-1 | CASSEWRVATNEKLFF | TGTGCCAGCAGTGAATGGCGGGTGGCAACTAATGAAAAACTGTTTTTT
TRBJ2-5 | TRBD2 | . | TRBV4-1 | CASSQDILGTSGGVRETQYF | TGCGCCAGCAGCCAAGATATACTAGGGACTAGCGGGGGGGTGAGGGAGACCCAGTACTTC
TRBJ1-1 | . | . | TRBV10-2 | CASSEVRGTEAFF | TGCGCCAGCAGTGAGGTCAGGGGAACTGAAGCTTTCTTT
TRBJ2-5 | TRBD2 | . | TRBV5-1 | CASSKGLAGEETQYF | TGCGCCAGCAGCAAGGGACTAGCGGGGGAAGAGACCCAGTACTTC
TRBJ2-5 | TRBD2 | . | TRBV9 | CASSGAGGETQYF | TGTGCCAGCAGCGGAGCGGGGGGAGAGACCCAGTACTTC